A selection of T cell receptor beta chains follows, all from one sample in a study of early T cells in non-severe SARS-CoV-2 infection. A single record per CDR3 protein comes from TCRdb applying MiXCR to the 5' RACE reads. The data hold about 34,000 distinct CDR3 sequences, with around 6.9% observed a single time. The source material was whole blood, sampled at baseline. The receptors were gathered from an adult who was a healthcare worker with PCR-confirmed SARS-CoV-2 infection or an uninfected control (not recorded which). CDR3s include the opening cysteine and the closing phenylalanine or tryptophan. A D gene is named only where the DNA matches it firmly.

D,J,length,V,CDR3
NA,TRBJ1-4,16,TRBV7-2,CASSLEGGVLGEKLFF
NA,TRBJ2-2,15,TRBV11-1,CASSLYGSNTGELFF
NA,TRBJ2-7,13,TRBV12-3/TRBV12-4,CASSLGGGYEQYF
NA,TRBJ1-1,13,TRBV18,CASSPGVYTEAFF
TRBD1,TRBJ2-1,16,TRBV7-2,CASSPTGTGGYNEQFF
NA,TRBJ1-5,14,TRBV27,CASSLQGGNQPQHF
TRBD2,TRBJ2-1,15,TRBV6-1,CASSELTSGITEQFF
NA,TRBJ2-5,14,TRBV20-1,CSARPTGTQETQYF
NA,TRBJ1-5,12,TRBV20-1,CSARGYNQPQHF
TRBD1,TRBJ2-7,15,TRBV28,CASSLHRDRANVQYF
NA,TRBJ2-5,11,TRBV6-5,CASSYGETQYF
NA,TRBJ1-6,14,TRBV9,CASSVDRLNSPLHF
TRBD1,TRBJ2-7,15,TRBV7-2,CASSLTTGGAYEQYF
TRBD2,TRBJ2-7,13,TRBV7-2,CASSISGRYEQYF
NA,TRBJ2-1,15,TRBV12-3/TRBV12-4,CASSLVSEWGNVQFF
NA,TRBJ2-1,18,TRBV4-1,CASSQTLSGGERVYEQFF
NA,TRBJ2-7,16,TRBV11-2,CASSLASAEEAYEQYF
TRBD1,TRBJ1-6,20,TRBV4-2,CASSQDVTGAGSSYNSPLHF
NA,TRBJ2-3,14,TRBV7-2,CASERRAGTDTQYF
NA,TRBJ2-5,13,TRBV5-1,CASSWQTQETQYF
NA,TRBJ1-1,14,TRBV2,CASSEGTENTEAFF
NA,TRBJ1-4,14,TRBV7-2,CASSLAGAGEKLFF
NA,TRBJ2-1,16,TRBV29-1,CSVESTPRFSYNEQFF
NA,TRBJ1-1,17,TRBV25-1,CASSESGIGPKDTEAFF
NA,TRBJ1-1,14,TRBV20-1,CSARKGQMNTEAFF
NA,TRBJ1-1,12,TRBV29-1,CSVSFVRTEAFF
NA,TRBJ1-1,15,TRBV9,CASSVGGSTNTEAFF
NA,TRBJ1-1,13,TRBV5-4,CASSLSPNTEAFF
NA,TRBJ1-1,15,TRBV4-3,CASSQEYRENTEAFF
NA,TRBJ2-1,14,TRBV19,CASSGQGSYNEQFF
NA,TRBJ2-1,15,TRBV19,CASSPLVVSYNEQFF
NA,TRBJ2-2,16,TRBV12-5,CASGFKGGRDTGELFF
NA,TRBJ1-5,16,TRBV6-6,CASSYSTGRLDQPQHF
TRBD2,TRBJ2-1,21,TRBV4-3,CASSQEIGWASGRAWNNEQFF
TRBD1,TRBJ2-1,16,TRBV7-2,CASSLAPGQVDNEQFF
NA,TRBJ2-1,14,TRBV30,CAEDGGTGYNEQFF
TRBD2,TRBJ2-3,14,TRBV28,CASSLNSPRGTQYF
NA,TRBJ1-5,15,TRBV4-3,CASSQDRWGNQPQHF
TRBD2,TRBJ2-3,16,TRBV7-2,CASSLRSGGYTDTQYF
NA,TRBJ2-3,13,TRBV2,CASTKGYTDTQYF
NA,TRBJ1-2,12,TRBV14,CASSQLNYGYTF
NA,TRBJ1-1,13,TRBV7-9,CASSLAMNTEAFF